The rows below give T cell receptor beta chains drawn from one sample of a study of early T cells in non-severe SARS-CoV-2 infection. Using its own MiXCR run on the 5' RACE reads, TCRdb lists one record per CDR3 protein. The sample holds tens of thousands of distinct CDR3 sequences, roughly 5.9% seen once. The sequenced sample consisted of whole blood. These TCRs come from an adult who was a healthcare worker with PCR-confirmed SARS-CoV-2 infection or an uninfected control (not recorded which). Each CDR3 is given without its conserved first and last residue. A clone size is listed for some rows: how often the clone was seen (once, few, many), or a class if it is expanded.

cdr3_aa: ASSTGSLSADTQY
clone_size: few
cdr3_length: 13
v_call: TRBV7-9
j_call: TRBJ2-3

cdr3_aa: ASSLRTGKYEQY
clone_size: few
cdr3_length: 12
v_call: TRBV7-2
j_call: TRBJ2-7

cdr3_aa: ASSQGLTGDEQY
clone_size: many
cdr3_length: 12
v_call: TRBV4-1
j_call: TRBJ2-7

cdr3_aa: ASTRQEGNQPQH
clone_size: many
cdr3_length: 12
v_call: TRBV19
j_call: TRBJ1-5

cdr3_aa: SQGGGENTEAF
clone_size: few
cdr3_length: 11
v_call: TRBV20-1
j_call: TRBJ1-1

cdr3_aa: SSGNYNEQF
clone_size: many
cdr3_length: 9
v_call: TRBV29-1
j_call: TRBJ2-1

cdr3_aa: SARAEYTEAF
clone_size: .
cdr3_length: 10
v_call: TRBV20-1
j_call: TRBJ1-1

cdr3_aa: SVEDGKMDYNEQF
clone_size: .
cdr3_length: 13
v_call: TRBV29-1
j_call: TRBJ2-1

cdr3_aa: ASLTGGYT
clone_size: many
cdr3_length: 8
v_call: TRBV6-8
j_call: TRBJ1-2

cdr3_aa: ASSFRQALGSYNEQF
clone_size: few
cdr3_length: 15
v_call: TRBV5-1
j_call: TRBJ2-1

cdr3_aa: ASSLAGWDQPQH
clone_size: few
cdr3_length: 12
v_call: TRBV25-1
j_call: TRBJ1-5

cdr3_aa: ASSLVVDTQY
clone_size: few
cdr3_length: 10
v_call: TRBV5-1
j_call: TRBJ2-3

cdr3_aa: ASSLQGLANEKLF
clone_size: few
cdr3_length: 13
v_call: TRBV28
j_call: TRBJ1-4